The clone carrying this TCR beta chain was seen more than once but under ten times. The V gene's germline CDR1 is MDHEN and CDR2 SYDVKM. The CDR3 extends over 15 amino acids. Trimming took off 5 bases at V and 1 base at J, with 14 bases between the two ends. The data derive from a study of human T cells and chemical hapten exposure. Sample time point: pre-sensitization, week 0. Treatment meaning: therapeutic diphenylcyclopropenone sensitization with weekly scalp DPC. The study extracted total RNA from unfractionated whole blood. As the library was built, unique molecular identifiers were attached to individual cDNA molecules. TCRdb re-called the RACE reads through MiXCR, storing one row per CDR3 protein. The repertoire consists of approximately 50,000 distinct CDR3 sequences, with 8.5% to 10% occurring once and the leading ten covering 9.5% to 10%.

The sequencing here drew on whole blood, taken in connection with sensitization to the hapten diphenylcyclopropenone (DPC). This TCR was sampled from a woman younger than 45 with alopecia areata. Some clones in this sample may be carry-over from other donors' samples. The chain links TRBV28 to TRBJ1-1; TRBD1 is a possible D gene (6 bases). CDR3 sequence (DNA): TGTGCCAGCAGTGTACGCGGACAGACGAACACTGAAGCTTTCTTT. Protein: CASSVRGQTNTEAFF.